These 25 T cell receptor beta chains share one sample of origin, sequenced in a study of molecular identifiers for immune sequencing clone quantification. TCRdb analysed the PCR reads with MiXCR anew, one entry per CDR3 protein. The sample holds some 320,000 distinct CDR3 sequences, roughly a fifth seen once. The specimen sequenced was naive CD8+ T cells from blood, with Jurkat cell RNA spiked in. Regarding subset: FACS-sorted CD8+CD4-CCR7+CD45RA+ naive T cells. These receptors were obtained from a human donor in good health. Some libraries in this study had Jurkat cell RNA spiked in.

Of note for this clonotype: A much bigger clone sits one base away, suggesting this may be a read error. CDR3 sequence reads: CASNQDRATGTDTQYF. CDR3 nucleotides: TGCGCCAGCAACCAAGATCGTGCCACTGGCACAGATACGCAGTATTTT. The chain joins TRBV4-2 to TRBJ2-3, with D uncertain. Germline loops: CDR1 LGHNA, CDR2 YNFKEQ. There are 16 residues in the CDR3.

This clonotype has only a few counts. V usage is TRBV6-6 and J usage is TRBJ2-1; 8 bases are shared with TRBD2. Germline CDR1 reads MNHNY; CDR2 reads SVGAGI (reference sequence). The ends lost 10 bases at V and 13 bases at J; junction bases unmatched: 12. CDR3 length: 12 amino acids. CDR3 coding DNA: TGTGCCACCGCCCCGGGGGGGGGGGATCAGTTCTTC. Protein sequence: CATAPGGGDQFF.

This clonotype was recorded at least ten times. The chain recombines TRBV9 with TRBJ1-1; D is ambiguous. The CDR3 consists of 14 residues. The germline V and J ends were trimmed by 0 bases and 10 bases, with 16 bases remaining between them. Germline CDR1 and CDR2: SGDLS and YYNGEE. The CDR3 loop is CASSVEGAAQGAFF. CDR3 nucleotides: TGTGCCAGCAGCGTAGAAGGTGCCGCCCAAGGAGCTTTCTTT.

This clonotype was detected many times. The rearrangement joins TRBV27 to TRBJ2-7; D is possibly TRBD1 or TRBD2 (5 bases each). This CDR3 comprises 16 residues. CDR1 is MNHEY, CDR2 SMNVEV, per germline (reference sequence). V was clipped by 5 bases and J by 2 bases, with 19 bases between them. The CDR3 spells CASSTTAPGQTYEQYF. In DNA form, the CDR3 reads TGTGCCAGCAGTACGACTGCTCCGGGGCAAACCTACGAGCAGTACTTC.

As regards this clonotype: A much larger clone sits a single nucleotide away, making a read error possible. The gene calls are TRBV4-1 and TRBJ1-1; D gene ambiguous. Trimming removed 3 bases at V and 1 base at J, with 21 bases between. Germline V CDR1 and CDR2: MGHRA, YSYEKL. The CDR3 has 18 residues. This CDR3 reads CASSQSLKYKVANTEAFF. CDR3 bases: TGCGCCAGCAGCCAGAGTTTAAAGTATAAGGTCGCGAACACTGAAGCTTTCTTT.

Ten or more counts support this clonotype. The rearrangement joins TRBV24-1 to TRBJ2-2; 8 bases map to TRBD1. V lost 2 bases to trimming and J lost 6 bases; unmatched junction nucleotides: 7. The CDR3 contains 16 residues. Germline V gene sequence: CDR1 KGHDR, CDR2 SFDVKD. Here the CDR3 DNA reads TGTGCCACCAGTGATTCAGGACAGGGAAGGGCCGGGGAGCTGTTTTTT. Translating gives CATSDSGQGRAGELFF.

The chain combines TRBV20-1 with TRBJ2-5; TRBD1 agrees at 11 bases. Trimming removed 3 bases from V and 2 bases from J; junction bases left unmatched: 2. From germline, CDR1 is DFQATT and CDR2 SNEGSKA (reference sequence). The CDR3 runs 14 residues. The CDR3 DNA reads TGCAGTGCTAGCCGGGACAGGGGGCAAGAGACCCAGTACTTC. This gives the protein CSASRDRGQETQYF.

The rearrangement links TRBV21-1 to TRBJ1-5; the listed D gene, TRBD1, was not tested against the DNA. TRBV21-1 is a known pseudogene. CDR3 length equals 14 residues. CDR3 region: CASSNRQFNQPQHF. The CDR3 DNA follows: TGTGCCAGCAGCAACCGACAGTTCAATCAGCCCCAGCATTTT.

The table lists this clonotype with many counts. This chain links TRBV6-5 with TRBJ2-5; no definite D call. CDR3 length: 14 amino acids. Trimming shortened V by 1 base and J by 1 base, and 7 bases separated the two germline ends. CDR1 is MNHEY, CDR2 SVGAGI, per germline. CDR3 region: CASSYLRSQETQYF. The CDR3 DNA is TGTGCCAGCAGTTACTTACGGAGCCAAGAGACCCAGTACTTC.

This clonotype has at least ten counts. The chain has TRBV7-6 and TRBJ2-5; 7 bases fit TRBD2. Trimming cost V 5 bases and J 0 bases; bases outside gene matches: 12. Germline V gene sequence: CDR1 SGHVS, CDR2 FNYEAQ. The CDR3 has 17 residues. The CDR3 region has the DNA TGTGCCAGCAGCCTACCGCCGGACCTAGCGGACCAAGAGACCCAGTACTTC. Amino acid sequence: CASSLPPDLADQETQYF.

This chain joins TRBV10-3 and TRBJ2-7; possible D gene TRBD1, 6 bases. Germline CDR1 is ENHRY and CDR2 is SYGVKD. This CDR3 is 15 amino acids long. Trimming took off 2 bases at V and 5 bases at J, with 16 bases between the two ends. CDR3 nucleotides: TGTGCCATCAGTGAGAACAGGGTCATAGCCGACGAGCAGTACTTC. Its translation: CAISENRVIADEQYF.

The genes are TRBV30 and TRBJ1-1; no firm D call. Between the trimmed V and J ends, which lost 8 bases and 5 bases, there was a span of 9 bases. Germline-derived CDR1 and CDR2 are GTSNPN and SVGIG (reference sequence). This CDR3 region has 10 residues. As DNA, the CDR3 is TGTGCCGCCGGTGAAACTGAAGCTTTCTTT. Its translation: CAAGETEAFF.

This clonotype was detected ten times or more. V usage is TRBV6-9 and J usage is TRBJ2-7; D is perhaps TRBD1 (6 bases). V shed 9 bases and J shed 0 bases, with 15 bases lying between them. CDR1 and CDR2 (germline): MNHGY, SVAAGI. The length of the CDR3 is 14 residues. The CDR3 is CARRPIGGSYEQYF. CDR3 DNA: TGTGCCAGGAGGCCCATAGGGGGCTCCTACGAGCAGTACTTC.

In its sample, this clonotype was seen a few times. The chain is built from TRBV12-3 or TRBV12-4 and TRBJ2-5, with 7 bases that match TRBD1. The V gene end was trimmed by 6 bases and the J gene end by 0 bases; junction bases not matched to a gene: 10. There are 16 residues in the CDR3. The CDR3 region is CASRTGDREHQETQYF. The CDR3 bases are TGTGCCAGCAGGACTGGAGACAGGGAGCACCAAGAGACCCAGTACTTC.

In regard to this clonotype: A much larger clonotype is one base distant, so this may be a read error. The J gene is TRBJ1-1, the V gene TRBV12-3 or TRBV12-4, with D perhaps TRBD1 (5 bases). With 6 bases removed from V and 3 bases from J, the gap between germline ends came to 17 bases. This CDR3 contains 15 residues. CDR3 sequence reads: CASSSGALEDTEAFF. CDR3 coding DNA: TGTGCCAGCAGCTCCGGGGCACTAGAGGACACTGAAGCTTTCTTT.

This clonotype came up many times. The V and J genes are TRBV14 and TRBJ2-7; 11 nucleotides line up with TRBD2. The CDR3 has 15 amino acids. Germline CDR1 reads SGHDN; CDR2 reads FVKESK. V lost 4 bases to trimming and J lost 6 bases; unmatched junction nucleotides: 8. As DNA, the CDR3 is TGTGCCAGCAGCCCGCTAGCGGGAGGCCTGGGCGAGCAGTACTTC. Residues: CASSPLAGGLGEQYF.

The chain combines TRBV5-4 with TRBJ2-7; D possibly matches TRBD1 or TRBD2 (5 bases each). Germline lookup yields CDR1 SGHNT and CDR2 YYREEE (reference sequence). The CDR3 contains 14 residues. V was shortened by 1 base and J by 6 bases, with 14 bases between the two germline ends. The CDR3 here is CASSLYGVRGEQYF. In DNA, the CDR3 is TGTGCCAGCAGCTTGTATGGCGTGAGGGGCGAGCAGTACTTC.

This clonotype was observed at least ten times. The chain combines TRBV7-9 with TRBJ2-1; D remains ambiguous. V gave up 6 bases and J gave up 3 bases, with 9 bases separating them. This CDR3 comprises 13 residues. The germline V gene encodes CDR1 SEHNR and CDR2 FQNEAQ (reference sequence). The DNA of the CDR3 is TGTGCCAGCAGAACGGGTAACTACAATGAGCAGTTCTTC. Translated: CASRTGNYNEQFF.

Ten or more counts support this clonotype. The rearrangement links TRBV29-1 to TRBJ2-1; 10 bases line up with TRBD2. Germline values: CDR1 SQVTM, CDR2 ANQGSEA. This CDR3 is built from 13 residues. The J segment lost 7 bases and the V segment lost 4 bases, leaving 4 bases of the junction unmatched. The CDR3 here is CSVGLAGVNEQFF. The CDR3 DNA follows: TGCAGCGTTGGCCTAGCGGGAGTTAATGAGCAGTTCTTC.

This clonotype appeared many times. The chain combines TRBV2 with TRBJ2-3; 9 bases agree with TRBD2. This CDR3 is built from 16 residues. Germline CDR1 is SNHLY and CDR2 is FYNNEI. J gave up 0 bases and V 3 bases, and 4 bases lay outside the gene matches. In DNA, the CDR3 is TGTGCCAGCAGTGATCAGCGGGGGGCTAGCACAGATACGCAGTATTTT. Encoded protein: CASSDQRGASTDTQYF.

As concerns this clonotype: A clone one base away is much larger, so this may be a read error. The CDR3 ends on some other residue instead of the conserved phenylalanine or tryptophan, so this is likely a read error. CDR3 in amino acids: CASSQSGFSNQPQHL. As DNA, the CDR3 is TGCGCCAGCAGCCAAAGCGGTTTTAGCAATCAGCCCCAGCATCTT. The chain employs TRBV5-1 and TRBJ1-5; D not certain. The V end was cut by 4 bases, the J end by 0 bases, with 11 bases between. The CDR3 is 15 amino acids. Germline CDR1 SGHRS, CDR2 YFSETQ.

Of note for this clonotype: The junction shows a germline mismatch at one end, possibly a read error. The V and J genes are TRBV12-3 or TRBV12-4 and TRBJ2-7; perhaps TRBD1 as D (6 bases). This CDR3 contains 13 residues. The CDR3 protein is CASRFRGSYEQHF. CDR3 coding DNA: TGTGCCAGCAGGTTCAGGGGCTCCTACGAGCAGCACTTC.

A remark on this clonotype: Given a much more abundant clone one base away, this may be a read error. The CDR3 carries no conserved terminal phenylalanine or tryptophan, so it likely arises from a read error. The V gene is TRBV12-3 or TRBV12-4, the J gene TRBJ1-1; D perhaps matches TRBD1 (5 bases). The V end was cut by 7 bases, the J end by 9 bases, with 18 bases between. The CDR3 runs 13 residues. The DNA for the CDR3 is TGTGCCAGCACCGGCGGGGGAGAGGCCCAAGCTTTCCTT. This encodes CASTGGGEAQAFL.

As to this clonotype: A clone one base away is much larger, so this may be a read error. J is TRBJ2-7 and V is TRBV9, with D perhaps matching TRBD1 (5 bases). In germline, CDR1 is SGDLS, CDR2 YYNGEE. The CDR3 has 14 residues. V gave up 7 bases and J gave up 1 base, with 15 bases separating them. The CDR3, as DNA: TGTGCCAGCGCCCAGGGATGGGGATCCTACGAGCAGTACTTC. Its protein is CASAQGWGSYEQYF.

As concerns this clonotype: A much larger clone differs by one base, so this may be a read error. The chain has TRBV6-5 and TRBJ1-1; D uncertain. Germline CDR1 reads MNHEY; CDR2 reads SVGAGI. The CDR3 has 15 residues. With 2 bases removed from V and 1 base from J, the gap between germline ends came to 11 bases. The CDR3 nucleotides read TGTGCCAGCAGTTACGCGACCCCACGGAACACTGAAGCTTTCTTT. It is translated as CASSYATPRNTEAFF.